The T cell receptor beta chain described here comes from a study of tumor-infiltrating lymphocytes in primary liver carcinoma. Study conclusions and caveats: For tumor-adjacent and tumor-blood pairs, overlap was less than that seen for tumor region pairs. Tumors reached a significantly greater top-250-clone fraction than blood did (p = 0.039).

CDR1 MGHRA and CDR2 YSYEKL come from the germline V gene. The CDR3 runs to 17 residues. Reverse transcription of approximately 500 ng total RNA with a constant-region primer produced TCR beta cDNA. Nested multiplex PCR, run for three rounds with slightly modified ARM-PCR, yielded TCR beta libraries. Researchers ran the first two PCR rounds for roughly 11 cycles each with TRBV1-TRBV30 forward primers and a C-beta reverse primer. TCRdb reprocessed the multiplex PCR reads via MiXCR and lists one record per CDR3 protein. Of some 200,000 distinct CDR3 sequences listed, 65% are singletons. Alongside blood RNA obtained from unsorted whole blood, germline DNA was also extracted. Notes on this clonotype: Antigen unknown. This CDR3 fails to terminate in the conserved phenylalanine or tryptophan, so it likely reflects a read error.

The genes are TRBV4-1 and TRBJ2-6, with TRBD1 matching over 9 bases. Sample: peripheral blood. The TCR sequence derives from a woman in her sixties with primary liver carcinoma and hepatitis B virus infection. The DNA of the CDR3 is TGCGCCAGCATCCACGGGACAGGGCCCTCTGAGGCCAACGTCCTGACTTTA. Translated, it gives CASIHGTGPSEANVLTL.